This T cell receptor beta chain derives from a study of blood T cell repertoires in COVID-19. Across the study: Samples of COVID-19 (acute and convalescent) were obtained from the United States, Italy and Spain. The analysed material was cDNA or gDNA that came from T cells, B-cell-depleted T cells, or PBMCs.

Original methodology: The assay estimated nucleated cells by amplifying reference gene primers. The protocol was immunoSEQ multiplex PCR, while the TCRdb copy is restricted to in-frame clones and leaves out a portion. V and J calls and clone size are as listed in that table; D and trimming were resolved from the DNA. Here the sample spans some 150,000 clones, more than 80% being singletons. This CDR3 is 14 amino acids long. Germline-derived CDR1 and CDR2 are SQVTM and ANQGSEA. The V and J ends lost 4 bases and 5 bases respectively, with 16 bases between them. The V and J genes are TRBV29-1 and TRBJ2-3; the D is unclear. Sequences were obtained from peripheral blood. This TCR came from a woman aged 40 to 50 with acute or convalescent COVID-19. The CDR3 protein is CSVVSYEEIDTQYF. For the CDR3, the DNA is TGCAGCGTTGTATCCTACGAGGAAATAGATACGCAGTATTTT.